This is a list of T cell receptor beta chains from one sample in a study of coeliac disease. Clones were read by immunoSEQ multiplex PCR, and TCRdb kept only the in-frame ones, dropping some. This sample has some 8,700 clones, with approximately 60% found just once. The sample consisted of intraepithelial lymphocytes from the gut. These receptors were obtained from a woman aged 55-69 years with celiac disease. CDR3s include the opening cysteine and the closing phenylalanine or tryptophan. The D gene is left open where the match is weak. A clone size is listed for some rows: how often the clone was seen (once, few, many), or a class if it is expanded.

>TRBV7-8|TRBJ2-7|.|.
TGTGCCAGCAGCACCCCCGCGGCGGGCTACGAGCAGTACTTC
CASSTPAAGYEQYF
>TRBV10-3|TRBJ1-1|TRBD1|.
TGTGCCATCAGCCCGGGACAGGGGAACACTGAAGCTTTCTTT
CAISPGQGNTEAFF
>TRBV19|TRBJ2-1|.|.
TGTGCCAGTAGTATATCCGTTCTGGCGGCCCTTTCCTACAATGAGCAGTTCTTC
CASSISVLAALSYNEQFF
>TRBV5-5|TRBJ2-7|TRBD1|.
TGTGCCAGCAGCTTGGAGGGACAGGGAGACGAGCAGTACTTC
CASSLEGQGDEQYF
>TRBV10-3|TRBJ2-7|TRBD1|.
TGTGCCATCAGTGAGTCACTAGACAGGGACGAGCAGTACTTC
CAISESLDRDEQYF
>TRBV18|TRBJ1-3|.|once
TGTGCCAGCTCACTCCCCACCTACTCTGGAAACACCATATATTTT
CASSLPTYSGNTIYF
>TRBV5-5|TRBJ2-7|.|.
TGTGCCAGCAGCTTAGAAAGACAGGAGCAGTACTTC
CASSLERQEQYF
>TRBV5-1|TRBJ2-2|.|.
TGCGCCAGCAGCCCAGATACCGGGGAGCTGTTTTTT
CASSPDTGELFF
>TRBV28|TRBJ1-2|TRBD1|.
TGTGCCAGCAGTTTATCCAAGCCAACAGGGGGGATCTATGGCTACACCTTC
CASSLSKPTGGIYGYTF
>TRBV2|TRBJ1-2|.|.
TGTGCCAGCAGTGTAAGGACTACTAACTATGGCTACACCTTC
CASSVRTTNYGYTF
>TRBV9|TRBJ1-4|TRBD1|few
TGTGCCAGCAGCGGAGGACAGGGCTTTGAAAAACTGTTTTTT
CASSGGQGFEKLFF
>TRBV30|TRBJ2-5|TRBD2|.
TGTGCCTGGGCGGGACTAGCGGGAGGGGAGACCCAGTACTTC
CAWAGLAGGETQYF
>TRBV14|TRBJ1-1|TRBD1|.
TGTGCCAGCAGCCACCGGGACAGCCTGACTGAAGCTTTCTTT
CASSHRDSLTEAFF
>TRBV28|TRBJ2-7|.|.
TGTGCCACCCTGGAGGGGCAAAACCCCGACGAGCAGTACTTC
CATLEGQNPDEQYF
>TRBV4-1|TRBJ2-1|TRBD2|.
TGCGCCAGCAGACCGCTAGCGGGGGCAAGGGAGCAGTTCTTC
CASRPLAGAREQFF
>TRBV6-1|TRBJ1-2|TRBD1|.
TGTGCCAGCAGACGGACAGGATCTAACTATGGCTACACCTTC
CASRRTGSNYGYTF
>TRBV6-5|TRBJ1-5|TRBD1|.
TGTGCCAGCAGGGGGGGACAGGGGAACAATCAGCCCCAGCATTTT
CASRGGQGNNQPQHF
>TRBV13|TRBJ2-3|TRBD2|.
TGTGCCAGCAGCTTAGCCGCTAGCGGGGCCTTCACAGATACGCAGTATTTT
CASSLAASGAFTDTQYF
>TRBV29-1|TRBJ1-1|.|few
TGCAGCGTTGAGGCAGGGAAGGGTACTGAAGCTTTCTTT
CSVEAGKGTEAFF
>TRBV11-2|TRBJ2-7|TRBD1|.
TGTGCCAGCAGCTCTTCCGGGACAGCGATTACCTACGAGCAGTACTTC
CASSSSGTAITYEQYF
>TRBV25-1|TRBJ2-7|.|.
TGTGCCAGCAGTGAACAGAATCTGCAGGTTGAGCAGTACTTC
CASSEQNLQVEQYF
>TRBV6-5|TRBJ2-7|.|.
TGTGCCAGCAGTGAGATAGTCGGCGAGCAGTACTTC
CASSEIVGEQYF
>TRBV19|TRBJ1-1|.|.
TGTGCCAGTAAAGACAGTCCGAACACTGAAGCTTTCTTT
CASKDSPNTEAFF
>TRBV30|TRBJ1-2|TRBD1|few
TGTGCCTGGAGTGTAGGCAGGGGGCGCGTCCATGGCTACACCTTC
CAWSVGRGRVHGYTF
>TRBV11-2|TRBJ2-7|.|.
TGTGCCAGCAGCTTCGGTGAATACGAGCAGTACTTC
CASSFGEYEQYF
>TRBV5-3|TRBJ1-5|.|.
TGTGCCAGAAGCTTTCCGGACTGGAGCAATCAGCCCCAGCATTTT
CARSFPDWSNQPQHF
>TRBV19|TRBJ1-4|TRBD1|.
TGTGCCAGTAGTAACAGGGGGCGAAATGAAAAACTGTTTTTT
CASSNRGRNEKLFF
>TRBV10-3|TRBJ2-7|TRBD2|.
TGTGCCATCAGGGGGGGGGACGAGCAGTACTTC
CAIRGGDEQYF
>TRBV15|TRBJ2-3|.|.
TGTGCCACCAGCATTCTTGTCTCGTTATCTCTGCGGGGTACGCAGTATTTT
CATSILVSLSLRGTQYF
>TRBV11-2|TRBJ2-7|.|.
TGTGCCAGCAGCTTAAGGAGAGGTTACGAGCAGTACTTC
CASSLRRGYEQYF
>TRBV4-1|TRBJ2-7|.|.
TGCGCCAGCAGCCAGGACAGTTACGAGCAGTACTTC
CASSQDSYEQYF
>TRBV4-1|TRBJ2-1|.|.
TGCGCCAGCAGCCAAGAGGGGGGGGCCAGGGGTCACAATGAGCAGTTCTTC
CASSQEGGARGHNEQFF
>TRBV5-1|TRBJ2-3|.|.
TGCGCCAGCTGTGGGGCGAGCACAGATACGCAGTATTTT
CASCGASTDTQYF
>TRBV30|TRBJ2-3|.|.
TGTGCCTGGGGCCGCCCCCAAAATACAGATACGCAGTATTTT
CAWGRPQNTDTQYF
>TRBV6-1|TRBJ2-1|TRBD2|.
TGTGCCAGCAGTGAACAGACTAGCGGGAGTTCTGAGCAGTTCTTC
CASSEQTSGSSEQFF
>TRBV4-1|TRBJ2-1|.|few
TGCGCCAGCAGCCAGTGGGCTAACAATGAGCAGTTCTTC
CASSQWANNEQFF
>TRBV4-1|TRBJ2-3|TRBD2|few
TGCGCCAGCAGCCAATCCTTACTAGCGGGGGTCACAGATACGCAGTATTTT
CASSQSLLAGVTDTQYF
>TRBV15|TRBJ1-2|.|.
TGTGCCACCAGCAAGCAGGGGTGGAACTATGGCTACACCTTC
CATSKQGWNYGYTF
>TRBV4-1|TRBJ1-5|.|few
TGCGCCAGCAGCCAGGTGACAGCGAGCAATCAGCCCCAGCATTTT
CASSQVTASNQPQHF
>TRBV29-1|TRBJ1-2|.|.
TGCAGCGTTGATACCAGATTAAATGGCTACACCTTC
CSVDTRLNGYTF
>TRBV20-1|TRBJ2-7|.|.
TGCAGTGCTAGAGGAGGGGGCGAGCAGTACTTC
CSARGGGEQYF
>TRBV30|TRBJ2-2|TRBD2|.
TGTGCCCGCGGGAGCACCGGGGAGCTGTTTTTT
CARGSTGELFF
>TRBV19|TRBJ2-3|.|.
TGTGCCAGTAGCGGGGGGCCCACAGATACGCAGTATTTT
CASSGGPTDTQYF
>TRBV9|TRBJ1-2|.|.
TGTGCCAGCAGCGAGCGGTCGGCTAACTATGGCTACACCTTC
CASSERSANYGYTF
>TRBV5-5|TRBJ2-1|TRBD1|.
TGTGCCAGCAGCCGCGGGGACAGGACCTACAATGAGCAGTTCTTC
CASSRGDRTYNEQFF
>TRBV25-1|TRBJ2-5|TRBD2|.
TGTGCCAGCAGTGAAAATAGGCGGGAGGAGACCCAGTACTTC
CASSENRREETQYF
>TRBV9|TRBJ1-6|TRBD1|.
TGTGCCAGCAGCGAACAGGGACAGGGGTCGTCACCCCTCCACTTT
CASSEQGQGSSPLHF
>TRBV7-2|TRBJ1-5|.|few
TGTGCCAGCAGCTTTCGTAATCAGCCCCAGCATTTT
CASSFRNQPQHF
>TRBV28|TRBJ2-1|.|few
TGTGCCAGCAGTTTCATTTGGAGGGGTGGAATTCGGGATGAGCAGTTCTTC
CASSFIWRGGIRDEQFF
>TRBV4-1|TRBJ2-1|.|few
TGCGCCAGCAGCCCGTACGTGGAGGTCGACAATGAGCAGTTCTTC
CASSPYVEVDNEQFF
>TRBV6-5|TRBJ1-5|TRBD1|.
TGTGCCAGCAGGACGGACAGGGAACGTGATCAGCCCCAGCATTTT
CASRTDRERDQPQHF
>TRBV2|TRBJ2-3|.|.
TGTGCCAGCAGTGAAGGTAGCTTCCTCACAGATACGCAGTATTTT
CASSEGSFLTDTQYF
>TRBV2|TRBJ2-5|TRBD2|.
TGTGCCAGCAACCAGCGGGGGGCGTGGGAGACCCAGTACTTC
CASNQRGAWETQYF